This is a list of T cell receptor beta chains from one sample in a study of cytomegalovirus exposure and HLA in healthy donors. TCRdb's copy holds only in-frame clones and misses some; the assay was immunoSEQ multiplex PCR. The sample lists some 190,000 clones; around 79% were seen once. The sequenced sample consisted of PBMCs. Source of these receptors: a woman between 18 and 29 years old in good health and CMV-seronegative. The CDR3 runs from the conserved cysteine through the conserved F or W. The D gene is left open where the match is weak. The size of a clone is reported for some rows only, either as once, few or many, or as a class for expanded clones.

j_call	clone_size	d_call	v_call	cdr3_aa	cdr3_nt
TRBJ2-1	.	.	TRBV11-2	CASSLDLGSGNNEQFF	TGTGCCAGCAGCTTAGATCTGGGTAGCGGAAACAATGAGCAGTTCTTC
TRBJ1-2	.	.	TRBV18	CASSPRIGSYGYTF	TGTGCCAGCTCACCACGTATAGGGAGCTATGGCTACACCTTC
TRBJ1-4	.	.	TRBV28	CASEEAHEKLFF	TGTGCCAGCGAAGAGGCACATGAAAAACTGTTTTTT
TRBJ2-2	.	TRBD2	TRBV10-1	CASSELAGNTGELFF	TGCGCCAGCAGTGAGTTAGCGGGGAACACCGGGGAGCTGTTTTTT
TRBJ1-5	.	TRBD1	TRBV2	CASSRQGQGSNQPQHF	TGTGCCAGCAGCCGTCAGGGACAGGGAAGCAATCAGCCCCAGCATTTT
TRBJ1-5	.	.	TRBV5-6	CASSLGPGEGNQPQHF	TGTGCCAGCAGCTTGGGGCCAGGGGAAGGGAATCAGCCCCAGCATTTT
TRBJ1-2	few	.	TRBV5-6	CASSLEGTLYGYTF	TGTGCCAGCAGCTTGGAAGGGACACTCTATGGCTACACCTTC
TRBJ2-3	.	TRBD2	TRBV5-1	CASSLLAGGTDTQYF	TGCGCCAGCAGCTTGTTAGCGGGAGGAACAGATACGCAGTATTTT
TRBJ2-2	.	TRBD2	TRBV27	CASSPFSGRGTGELFF	TGTGCCAGCAGTCCCTTTAGCGGGAGGGGCACCGGGGAGCTGTTTTTT
TRBJ1-1	.	.	TRBV6-1	CASDRDNTEAFF	TGTGCCAGCGACAGAGATAACACTGAAGCTTTCTTT
TRBJ1-6	.	TRBD1	TRBV6-1	CANGDRGGEALHF	TGTGCCAATGGGGACAGGGGCGGAGAAGCCCTCCACTTT
TRBJ1-4	.	TRBD1	TRBV5-6	CASSFRKRDRGLEKLFF	TGTGCCAGCAGCTTCCGCAAAAGAGACAGGGGTCTGGAAAAACTGTTTTTT
TRBJ1-1	.	.	TRBV10-2	CASSEGGAEAFF	TGCGCCAGCAGTGAGGGCGGCGCTGAAGCTTTCTTT
TRBJ2-1	.	TRBD2	TRBV7-2	CASSPPGLAGNEQFF	TGTGCCAGCAGCCCGCCGGGACTAGCGGGTAATGAGCAGTTCTTC
TRBJ2-1	.	.	TRBV7-9	CASSLTSGGNEQFF	TGTGCCAGCAGCTTAACCAGCGGCGGGAATGAGCAGTTCTTC
TRBJ2-3	.	.	TRBV30	CAWSEGNTDTQYF	TGTGCCTGGAGTGAGGGGAATACAGATACGCAGTATTTT
TRBJ2-6	.	TRBD2	TRBV11-3	CASSSGGGRGANVLTF	TGTGCCAGCAGCTCCGGCGGGGGGCGGGGGGCCAACGTCCTGACTTTC
TRBJ1-5	.	.	TRBV15	CATSRDGRGSNQPQHF	TGTGCCACCAGCAGAGACGGAAGGGGAAGCAATCAGCCCCAGCATTTT
TRBJ2-7	.	TRBD1	TRBV25-1	CASSEGQIYEQYF	TGTGCCAGCAGTGAGGGACAGATCTACGAACAGTACTTC
TRBJ2-7	.	TRBD2	TRBV11-2	CASSFQGTSAYEQYF	TGTGCCAGCAGCTTCCAGGGGACTAGTGCCTACGAGCAGTACTTC
TRBJ2-5	.	TRBD1	TRBV9	CASSVGSTGGETQYF	TGTGCCAGCAGCGTAGGGTCCACAGGGGGAGAGACCCAGTACTTC
TRBJ2-2	.	.	TRBV11-2	CASRSTGHQNTGELFF	TGTGCCAGCAGATCTACGGGACACCAGAACACCGGGGAGCTGTTTTTT
TRBJ1-5	.	.	TRBV5-1	CASSPGQHNQPQHF	TGCGCCAGCAGCCCAGGACAGCACAATCAGCCCCAGCATTTT
TRBJ2-7	.	TRBD2	TRBV19	CASSLTSGGYEQYF	TGTGCCAGTAGCCTAACTAGCGGAGGATACGAGCAGTACTTC
TRBJ1-1	.	TRBD1	TRBV19	CASSIGWTGDDTEAFF	TGTGCCAGTAGTATAGGTTGGACAGGGGATGACACTGAAGCTTTCTTT
TRBJ2-5	.	.	TRBV19	CLESGGRRQETQYF	TGTCTGGAGTCCGGAGGGCGGAGGCAAGAGACCCAGTACTTC
TRBJ2-5	.	TRBD1	TRBV5-1	CASRTGTGGVETQYF	TGCGCCAGCCGCACCGGGACAGGGGGCGTTGAGACCCAGTACTTC
TRBJ1-5	.	.	TRBV7-2	CASSLRVGADQPQHF	TGTGCCAGCAGCTTACGTGTGGGGGCGGATCAGCCCCAGCATTTT
TRBJ1-2	once	.	TRBV7-6	CASSLQGSGYTF	TGTGCCAGCAGCCTCCAGGGAAGTGGCTACACCTTC
TRBJ1-2	.	.	TRBV7-3	CASSLTFSQGTYGYTF	TGTGCCAGCAGCTTAACGTTTTCCCAGGGGACCTATGGCTACACCTTC
TRBJ1-2	.	.	TRBV5-6	CASSGPRGYYGYTF	TGTGCCAGCAGCGGCCCTAGGGGGTACTATGGCTACACCTTC
TRBJ2-7	few	.	TRBV21-1	CASSKVGGASSYEQYF	TGTGCCAGCAGCAAAGTGGGAGGGGCGAGCTCCTACGAGCAGTACTTC
TRBJ2-7	few	.	TRBV5-6	CASSSQRTYEQYF	TGTGCCAGCAGCTCCCAGAGGACTTACGAGCAGTACTTC
TRBJ2-7	.	TRBD1	TRBV5-5	CASSLATGSPYEQYF	TGTGCCAGCAGCTTGGCGACAGGGTCACCCTACGAGCAGTACTTC
TRBJ2-2	.	TRBD2	TRBV30	CAWSRLAGTNTGELFF	TGTGCCTGGAGTAGACTAGCGGGTACGAACACCGGGGAGCTGTTTTTT
TRBJ2-7	.	TRBD2	TRBV28	CASSFSGLGGTEQYF	TGTGCCAGCAGTTTCTCAGGACTAGGCGGGACCGAGCAGTACTTC
TRBJ2-7	once	TRBD2	TRBV13	CASSSSGLGPYEQYF	TGTGCCAGCAGCTCTAGCGGGTTAGGGCCCTACGAGCAGTACTTC
TRBJ2-2	.	.	TRBV6-1	CASSADGGGELFF	TGTGCCAGCAGTGCTGACGGCGGAGGGGAGCTGTTTTTT
TRBJ2-2	.	.	TRBV1	CTSSQGDSGGYTGELFF	TGCACCAGCAGCCAAGGTGATAGCGGGGGTTACACCGGGGAGCTGTTTTTT
TRBJ2-3	.	TRBD1	TRBV10-1	CASRAGGPGTDTQYF	TGCGCCAGCAGGGCAGGGGGTCCGGGCACAGATACGCAGTATTTT
TRBJ1-6	.	.	TRBV18	CASSPGGSSYNSPLHF	TGTGCCAGCTCTCCGGGGGGAAGCTCCTATAATTCACCCCTCCACTTT
TRBJ1-2	.	.	TRBV5-1	CASSLEPGYGYTF	TGCGCCAGCAGCTTGGAGCCAGGGTATGGCTACACCTTC
TRBJ2-6	.	TRBD1	TRBV27	CASSLTGVSGANVLTF	TGTGCCAGCAGCTTGACAGGGGTATCTGGGGCCAACGTCCTGACTTTC
TRBJ1-2	.	TRBD1	TRBV10-3	CAITGDSHYGYTF	TGTGCCATCACCGGGGACAGCCACTATGGCTACACCTTC
TRBJ1-3	.	.	TRBV28	CARLEGNTIYF	TGTGCCAGACTCGAAGGAAACACCATATATTTT
TRBJ2-3	.	TRBD2	TRBV5-1	CASSTGTSGSFTDTQYF	TGCGCCAGCAGCACCGGGACTAGCGGGAGTTTCACAGATACGCAGTATTTT
TRBJ1-2	.	.	TRBV7-6	CASSSGLNYGYTF	TGTGCCAGCAGCTCGGGTCTAAACTATGGCTACACCTTC
TRBJ2-7	.	.	TRBV2	CASSEMRVEQYF	TGTGCCAGCAGTGAGATGAGGGTCGAGCAGTACTTC
TRBJ2-7	.	TRBD2	TRBV27	CASSPGLAEGLREQYF	TGTGCCAGCAGTCCGGGACTAGCGGAGGGCTTAAGGGAGCAGTACTTC
TRBJ1-1	.	.	TRBV27	CASSLRTVRMNTEAFF	TGTGCCAGCAGTCTAAGGACAGTTCGAATGAACACTGAAGCTTTCTTT
TRBJ2-1	.	TRBD2	TRBV18	CASSPSGLGLDEQFF	TGTGCCAGCTCACCGTCGGGACTAGGGTTGGATGAGCAGTTCTTC
TRBJ2-7	.	.	TRBV6-1	CASSEGSGIWYEQYF	TGTGCCAGCAGTGAAGGCTCAGGTATTTGGTACGAGCAGTACTTC
TRBJ2-1	.	.	TRBV5-1	CASSLEAGAWNEQFF	TGCGCCAGCAGCTTGGAGGCGGGGGCCTGGAATGAGCAGTTCTTC
TRBJ1-5	.	.	TRBV30	CAWSERQTQPQHF	TGTGCCTGGAGCGAAAGACAGACCCAGCCCCAGCATTTT
TRBJ1-1	.	.	TRBV29-1	CSVVAGGVDTEAFF	TGCAGCGTTGTAGCGGGGGGCGTAGATACTGAAGCTTTCTTT